This is a list of T cell receptor beta chains from one sample in a study of control samples from healthy donors and cancer patients. This table comes from immunoSEQ multiplex PCR, and its TCRdb copy is limited to in-frame clones, with some not included. The sample lists 160,000 or so clones, 80% to 95% occurring once. The material sequenced was blood. These receptors all come from a woman aged 30 to 39 in good health. Each CDR3 is given with its conserved first and last residue. Each record gives: CDR3 protein, CDR3 DNA, J gene, clone size, V gene, D gene. The D gene is left open where the match is weak. Rows give clone size only sometimes, using once, few, many, or a class for an expanded clone.

CDR3aa: CATTRTEMNTEAFF; CDR3nt: TGTGCCACCACCCGGACGGAAATGAACACTGAAGCTTTCTTT; j_gene: TRBJ1-1; abundance: .; v_gene: TRBV24-1; d_gene: .
CDR3aa: CASSLLAGGPYEQYF; CDR3nt: TGTGCCAGCAGTCTACTAGCGGGAGGGCCCTACGAGCAGTACTTC; j_gene: TRBJ2-7; abundance: few; v_gene: TRBV28; d_gene: TRBD2
CDR3aa: CASSQGTGSIYGYTF; CDR3nt: TGTGCCAGCAGCCAAGGGACAGGCTCAATCTATGGCTACACCTTC; j_gene: TRBJ1-2; abundance: .; v_gene: TRBV3-1/TRBV3-2; d_gene: TRBD1
CDR3aa: CSAEKGLGQTQYF; CDR3nt: TGCAGCGCTGAAAAGGGATTAGGACAGACCCAGTACTTC; j_gene: TRBJ2-5; abundance: .; v_gene: TRBV29-1; d_gene: .
CDR3aa: CASSPSVGTGVWEQYF; CDR3nt: TGTGCCAGCAGCCCCTCCGTAGGAACAGGCGTGTGGGAGCAGTACTTC; j_gene: TRBJ2-7; abundance: .; v_gene: TRBV5-4; d_gene: .
CDR3aa: CASSQYDQPTYEQYF; CDR3nt: TGTGCCAGCAGCCAGTACGACCAGCCCACCTACGAGCAGTACTTC; j_gene: TRBJ2-7; abundance: .; v_gene: TRBV3-1/TRBV3-2; d_gene: .
CDR3aa: CASSFGFGVTEAFF; CDR3nt: TGTGCCAGCAGCTTTGGTTTTGGGGTCACTGAAGCTTTCTTT; j_gene: TRBJ1-1; abundance: .; v_gene: TRBV7-2; d_gene: .
CDR3aa: CASSLGPEGDYEKLFF; CDR3nt: TGTGCCAGCAGCTTAGGCCCCGAAGGGGACTATGAAAAACTGTTTTTT; j_gene: TRBJ1-4; abundance: .; v_gene: TRBV7-6; d_gene: .
CDR3aa: CASSPSLTGIFNEQFF; CDR3nt: TGTGCCAGCAGCCCATCCCTGACAGGGATTTTTAATGAGCAGTTCTTC; j_gene: TRBJ2-1; abundance: .; v_gene: TRBV5-5; d_gene: TRBD1
CDR3aa: CASSLDSLYGYTF; CDR3nt: TGTGCCAGCAGTTTGGACAGCCTCTATGGCTACACCTTC; j_gene: TRBJ1-2; abundance: .; v_gene: TRBV28; d_gene: .
CDR3aa: CASSLEGRGNSPLHF; CDR3nt: TGTGCCAGCAGCTTAGAAGGCAGGGGCAATTCACCCCTCCACTTT; j_gene: TRBJ1-6; abundance: once; v_gene: TRBV11-2; d_gene: .
CDR3aa: CASSPTGGHQPQHF; CDR3nt: TGTGCCAGCAGTCCGACAGGGGGCCATCAGCCCCAGCATTTT; j_gene: TRBJ1-5; abundance: .; v_gene: TRBV28; d_gene: TRBD1
CDR3aa: CASSRRETTDTQYF; CDR3nt: TGTGCCAGCAGTAGACGGGAGACAACAGATACGCAGTATTTT; j_gene: TRBJ2-3; abundance: .; v_gene: TRBV6-2/TRBV6-3; d_gene: .
CDR3aa: CAISPGLAAYEETQYF; CDR3nt: TGTGCCATCAGCCCTGGACTAGCGGCTTACGAAGAGACCCAGTACTTC; j_gene: TRBJ2-5; abundance: .; v_gene: TRBV10-3; d_gene: TRBD2